The T cell receptor (beta chain) under discussion was sequenced for a study of cytomegalovirus exposure and HLA in healthy donors. Points on this clone: Its cognate antigen is unknown.

This CDR3 is 12 amino acids long. Trimming stripped 7 bases from V and 3 bases from J, with 7 bases between. Germline V gene lookup returns CDR1 MDHEN and CDR2 SYDVKM. PCR amplification relied on 60 Vbeta primers (plus 13 Jbeta primers). Repertoires were generated with immunoSEQ multiplex PCR, while TCRdb's copy carries only in-frame clones and drops some. The top ten hold roughly 6% of the sample, which has 83,000 or so clones, over 75% seen once. Study outcomes and limitations: In a later analysis, an Asian-associated ancestry cluster reportedly showed fewer N-insertions than the approximately 700-donor mean. Reportedly, TCR beta sequences accurately predicted HLA-A and HLA-B alleles in most subjects.

This chain connects TRBV28 to TRBJ1-5; no firm D call. The TCR sequence derives from a female donor in good health and CMV-seronegative. The sample was PBMCs. CDR3 amino acids: CASTSTNQPQHF. CDR3 in DNA: TGTGCCAGCACCAGTACCAATCAGCCCCAGCATTTT.